Listed below are T cell receptor beta chains from one sample, sequenced in a study of blood T cell repertoires in COVID-19. Measured with immunoSEQ multiplex PCR; TCRdb has only the in-frame clones, and not every one. The sample holds just over 150,000 clones, about four fifths seen once. The sample was peripheral blood. Source of these receptors: a man aged 55 to 70 with acute or convalescent COVID-19. Each CDR3 is given with its conserved first and last residue. Each record gives: V gene, J gene, clone size, D gene, CDR3 DNA, CDR3 protein. The D gene is left open where the match is weak. The size of a clone is reported for some rows only, either as once, few or many, or as a class for expanded clones.

v_gene: TRBV19
j_gene: TRBJ1-4
abundance: few
d_gene: TRBD1
CDR3nt: TGTGCCAGTAGTGTACAGGGGACGGATAATGAAAAACTGTTTTTT
CDR3aa: CASSVQGTDNEKLFF

v_gene: TRBV7-2
j_gene: TRBJ2-3
abundance: .
d_gene: .
CDR3nt: TGTGCCAGCAGCTTAAGGGTGCGGGGGCCCACAGATACGCAGTATTTT
CDR3aa: CASSLRVRGPTDTQYF

v_gene: TRBV21-1
j_gene: TRBJ2-1
abundance: .
d_gene: .
CDR3nt: TGTGCCAGCAGCCCGTGGGTGCTAGCGGGAGGGCCATTCTTC
CDR3aa: CASSPWVLAGGPFF

v_gene: TRBV30
j_gene: TRBJ2-7
abundance: .
d_gene: .
CDR3nt: TGTGCCTGGAGTGTAGGCCTTCGTGGAGCGGCGGAGATTTTTGAGTCCTACGAGCAGTACTTC
CDR3aa: CAWSVGLRGAAEIFESYEQYF

v_gene: TRBV9
j_gene: TRBJ1-3
abundance: few
d_gene: .
CDR3nt: TGTGCCAGCAGCGTAGGCGGTGACGGGAACACCATATATTTT
CDR3aa: CASSVGGDGNTIYF

v_gene: TRBV19
j_gene: TRBJ1-1
abundance: .
d_gene: .
CDR3nt: TGTGCCAGTAGTATTCAGTCTGGTGGGAGGTCTGAAGCTTTCTTT
CDR3aa: CASSIQSGGRSEAFF

v_gene: TRBV6-5
j_gene: TRBJ2-7
abundance: .
d_gene: .
CDR3nt: TGTGCCAGCAGCTCCCTCGGGGGTACCTACGAGCAGTACTTC
CDR3aa: CASSSLGGTYEQYF

v_gene: TRBV21-1
j_gene: TRBJ2-5
abundance: .
d_gene: .
CDR3nt: TGTGCCAGCAGTTCGGGGCGGGACCAGTACTTC
CDR3aa: CASSSGRDQYF

v_gene: TRBV5-1
j_gene: TRBJ2-5
abundance: .
d_gene: .
CDR3nt: TGCGCCAGCAGCTTGGCTGGGGCCTCACAAGAGACCCAGTACTTC
CDR3aa: CASSLAGASQETQYF

v_gene: TRBV9
j_gene: TRBJ1-5
abundance: .
d_gene: .
CDR3nt: TGTGCCAGCAGCGTAGGAGATGGGAGGAGCAATCAGCCCCAGCATTTT
CDR3aa: CASSVGDGRSNQPQHF

v_gene: TRBV5-4
j_gene: TRBJ2-6
abundance: .
d_gene: .
CDR3nt: TGTGCCAGCAGCTTGGCCGGGGTAGCCGGGGCCAACGTCCTGACTTTC
CDR3aa: CASSLAGVAGANVLTF